This T cell receptor (beta chain) was recorded in a study of human T cells and chemical hapten exposure. V shed 3 bases, J shed 1 base, and the junction held 15 bases outside the gene matches. CDR3 size: 18 residues. Per germline, CDR1 SGHKS and CDR2 YYEKEE (reference sequence). Via MiXCR, TCRdb re-called the RACE reads, giving one row per CDR3 protein. The table lists about 30,000 distinct CDR3 sequences, almost 6% of them singletons, with about 6% in the top ten. The time point was: patch test 3, about 24 weeks after DPC sensitization. Treatment indicated: therapeutic diphenylcyclopropenone sensitization with weekly scalp DPC. This clonotype was detected many times.

This TCR derives from a man under 40 with alopecia areata. Some clones in this sample may be carry-over from other donors' samples. The V gene is TRBV5-5, the J gene TRBJ2-7, with TRBD2 identical over 8 bases. Sample: whole blood, taken in connection with sensitization to the hapten diphenylcyclopropenone (DPC). The CDR3 DNA reads as TGTGCCAGCAGCTCGGGACTAGATCTGTTTGGAGAGTCCTACGAGCAGTACTTC. Protein sequence: CASSSGLDLFGESYEQYF.